A single sample is the source of the 24 T cell receptor beta chains below, sequenced in a study of blood T cells in healthy people across ages. Then a second PCR, running about 6 to 12 cycles, was carried out with a sample-barcoded 5' primer and a J-beta primer mix. TCRdb independently ran MiXCR on the 5' RACE reads; one entry per CDR3 protein. The table shows approximately 1.5 million distinct CDR3 sequences, with about 35% occurring only once. Specimen: blood. Source of these receptors: a woman aged 25 to 39 in good health.

For this clonotype: This sequence may be a read error, since a much larger clone differs from it by one base. J is TRBJ2-5 and V is TRBV4-1, with TRBD1 matching 12 bases. J lost 11 bases, V lost 4 bases, and 14 bases had no gene match. CDR1 is MGHRA, CDR2 YSYEKL, per germline. There are 16 residues in the CDR3. CDR3 nucleotides: TGCGCCAGCAGCCTACTAACCGGGACAGGGGGCGACGGGCAGTACTTC. Translation gives CASSLLTGTGGDGQYF.

This clonotype was observed a handful of times. J is TRBJ1-6 and V is TRBV3-1; D is unresolved. V was pared by 4 bases and J by 4 bases, with 8 bases between. The CDR3 is 14 amino acids. CDR1 and CDR2 from the germline V gene are LGHDT and YNNKEL (reference sequence). CDR3 sequence: CASSRGTYNSPLHF. Written as DNA, the CDR3 is TGTGCCAGCAGCCGGGGAACATATAATTCACCCCTCCACTTT.

The chain carries TRBV20-1 and TRBJ2-1, with 15 bases identical to TRBD2. This CDR3 comprises 19 residues. Unmatched junction bases numbered 7, after V lost 1 base and J lost 0 bases. CDR1 and CDR2 (germline): DFQATT, SNEGSKA (reference sequence). The CDR3: CSARASGTSGGSSYNEQFF. The CDR3 nucleotides read TGCAGTGCTAGAGCGTCAGGGACTAGCGGGGGGAGCTCCTACAATGAGCAGTTCTTC.

This clonotype was counted between two and nine times. This rearrangement joins TRBV6-1 to TRBJ1-4; D call uncertain. The germline V gene has CDR1 MNHNS and CDR2 SASEGT. Between the trimmed V and J ends, which lost 8 bases and 6 bases, there was a span of 7 bases. The CDR3 extends over 11 amino acids. The CDR3, as DNA: TGTGCCAGCGGTTGGGATGAAAAACTGTTTTTT. Its protein product is CASGWDEKLFF.

The sample holds a few counts of this clonotype. V usage is TRBV11-2 and J usage is TRBJ2-7; D is possibly TRBD1 or TRBD2 (5 bases each). Germline CDR1 is SGHAT and CDR2 is FQNNGV. CDR3 length equals 16 residues. V was shortened by 3 bases and J by 4 bases, with 19 bases between the two germline ends. CDR3 coding DNA: TGTGCCAGCAGCTTCCCCGTACGGGACGCGAGGTACGAGCAGTACTTC. It translates to CASSFPVRDARYEQYF.

Notes on this clonotype: The junction shows a germline mismatch at one end, possibly a read error. The V and J genes are TRBV7-3 and TRBJ2-2, with 7 bases matching TRBD1. Looked up from germline, CDR1 is SGHTA and CDR2 is FQGTGA. This CDR3 spans 16 amino acids. In DNA, the CDR3 is TGTGTCAGCAGCTTGGGACAGATCCCGGCCACCGGGGAGCTGTTTTTT. It encodes CVSSLGQIPATGELFF.

V and J are TRBV6-6 and TRBJ1-4, with unresolved D. This CDR3 is 15 amino acids long. Between the trimmed V and J ends, which lost 7 bases and 6 bases, there was a span of 18 bases. Germline CDR1 is MNHNY and CDR2 is SVGAGI (reference sequence). DNA of the CDR3: TGTGCCAGCATTAAGAGGCTCAGAGTTCATGAAAAACTGTTTTTT. Translation gives CASIKRLRVHEKLFF.

A few counts support this clonotype. Here the CDR3 DNA reads TGTGCCAGCAGTGACAGGGTTTATCAGCCCCAGCATTTT. This sequence encodes CASSDRVYQPQHF. The rearrangement joins TRBV12-3 or TRBV12-4 to TRBJ1-5; 7 nucleotides agree with TRBD1. The CDR3 consists of 13 residues. Trimming at V came to 5 bases and at J to 5 bases, leaving 3 bases not matched to a gene.

There are a few counts of this clonotype. This rearrangement joins TRBV15 to TRBJ1-2; weak D call: TRBD1 (5 bases). The CDR3 has 12 residues. Germline CDR1 is LNHNV and CDR2 is YYDKDF (reference sequence). Between the trimmed V and J ends, which lost 3 bases and 4 bases, there was a span of 6 bases. CDR3 amino acids: CATSRDTYGYTF. Here the CDR3 DNA reads TGTGCCACCAGCAGGGACACCTATGGCTACACCTTC.

This clonotype has a handful of counts. This chain uses TRBV20-1 with TRBJ2-1; 13 positions agree with TRBD2. The junction had 3 bases not matched to a gene; V was cut back by 0 bases and J by 4 bases. The CDR3 is made up of 16 amino acids. CDR1 is DFQATT and CDR2 is SNEGSKA in the germline V gene (reference sequence). The CDR3 nucleotides are TGCAGTGCTAGAGAAGGGACTAGCGGGAAGTACAATGAGCAGTTCTTC. Its translation is CSAREGTSGKYNEQFF.

Comment on this clonotype: One end of the junction varies from germline; a read error may be responsible. J is TRBJ2-3 and V is TRBV5-1; 8 bases are shared with TRBD1. Per germline, CDR1 SGHRS and CDR2 YFSETQ. The CDR3 loop spans 17 amino acids. CDR3 in DNA: TGCGCCAGCAGCTTGGCAGGGGGCCTGCCACGCACAGATATGCAGTATTTT. Its protein product is CASSLAGGLPRTDMQYF.

J is TRBJ1-2 and V is TRBV18; 9 nucleotides align to TRBD1. The V and J ends lost 0 bases and 2 bases, in that order; junction bases with no gene match: 4. This CDR3 has 16 residues. Per the germline V gene, CDR1 is KGHSH and CDR2 is LQKENI. The DNA for the CDR3 is TGTGCCAGCTCACCACCCCGAGGGACAGGGAACTATGGCTACACCTTC. Translation gives CASSPPRGTGNYGYTF.

In the case of this clonotype: A clone one base away is much larger, so this may be a read error. The genes are TRBV5-6 and TRBJ1-1; D is uncertain. Germline-derived CDR1 and CDR2 are SGHDT and YYEEEE. The CDR3 has 15 amino acids. DNA of the CDR3: TGTGCCGGCAGCTCCTGGACCACGGGCGGCACTGAAGCTTTCTTT. Amino acid sequence: CAGSSWTTGGTEAFF.

As regards this clonotype: It is unclear where the CDR3 begins or ends on the DNA, so no DNA is shown, and the CDR3 is as TCRdb lists it. The CDR3 loop reads CASSILAGQVYEQYF. This sequence joins TRBV4-1 and TRBJ2-7; the table calls TRBD1, which could not be checked here. The V gene's germline CDR1 is MGHRA and CDR2 YSYEKL. The CDR3 spans 15 amino acids, including both terminal residues.

The CDR3 loop is CAWSTTGGYEQYF. The CDR3 bases are TGTGCCTGGAGCACGACAGGGGGCTACGAGCAGTACTTC. This sequence joins TRBV30 and TRBJ2-7; 9 nucleotides line up with TRBD1. Germline CDR1 GTSNPN, CDR2 SVGIG (reference sequence). J lost 3 bases, V lost 3 bases, and 3 bases had no gene match. This CDR3 contains 13 residues.

This chain joins TRBV12-3 or TRBV12-4 and TRBJ2-6; possible D gene TRBD1, 5 bases. V lost 3 bases and J lost 0, with 15 bases in between. The CDR3 length is 18 residues. Here the CDR3 DNA reads TGTGCCAGCAGTTTTGGGGCAGGGATCCCCTCTGGGGCCAACGTCCTGACTTTC. It is translated as CASSFGAGIPSGANVLTF.

The chain employs TRBV24-1 and TRBJ2-1, with 8 bases matching TRBD2. The CDR3 consists of 17 residues. Germline V gives CDR1 KGHDR, CDR2 SFDVKD. The V segment lost 3 bases and the J segment 4 bases; nucleotides outside the gene matches: 10. CDR3 loop: CATSDGERGFGYNEQFF. The CDR3 DNA reads TGTGCCACCAGTGATGGCGAGCGGGGGTTCGGGTACAATGAGCAGTTCTTC.

Here the CDR3 DNA reads TGTGCCAGCAGCCAAACTAGCGGGAGAGCCAAAAACATTCAGTACTTC. This codes for CASSQTSGRAKNIQYF. The chain is built from TRBV7-9 and TRBJ2-4; TRBD2 matches at 11 bases. The CDR3 extends over 16 amino acids. The J segment lost 0 bases and the V segment lost 5 bases, leaving 3 bases of the junction unmatched. CDR1 and CDR2 (germline): SEHNR, FQNEAQ (reference sequence). Using reference TRBV7-9 and TRBJ2-4 for the parts outside the CDR3, the full variable domain is DTGVSQNPRHKITKRGQNVTFRCDPISEHNRLYWYRQTLGQGPEFLTYFQNEAQLEKSRLLSDRFSAERPKGSFSTLEIQRTEQGDSAMYLCASSQTSGRAKNIQYFGAGTRLSVL.

The chain employs TRBV20-1 and TRBJ2-7; 9 bases align to TRBD1. Germline V lookup: CDR1 DFQATT, CDR2 SNEGSKA (reference sequence). After removal of 7 bases from V and 2 bases from J, the junction contained 9 bases not matched to a gene. There are 14 residues in the CDR3. CDR3 sequence (DNA): TGCAGTGTTTCGACCGGGACAGGGCCCTACGAGCAGTACTTC. Protein sequence: CSVSTGTGPYEQYF.

The chain combines TRBV4-1 with TRBJ2-1; 9 bases are a match to TRBD2. The germline V gene has CDR1 MGHRA and CDR2 YSYEKL. The V segment lost 2 bases and the J segment 6 bases; nucleotides outside the gene matches: 14. CDR3 size: 18 residues. The CDR3 protein is CASSQTPGSGRRLNEQFF. CDR3 nucleotide sequence: TGCGCCAGCAGCCAAACCCCGGGGAGCGGGAGGCGACTCAATGAGCAGTTCTTC.

This chain links TRBV5-1 with TRBJ2-3; TRBD1 is a possible D gene (5 bases). CDR1 and CDR2 from the germline V gene are SGHRS and YFSETQ. The CDR3 is made up of 16 amino acids. V was pared by 0 bases and J by 0 bases, with 11 bases between. CDR3 coding DNA: TGCGCCAGCAGCTTGGAAGGGGAATCTAGCACAGATACGCAGTATTTT. Translated, it gives CASSLEGESSTDTQYF. The whole variable domain, filled in from reference TRBV5-1 and TRBJ2-3, reads KAGVTQTPRYLIKTRGQQVTLSCSPISGHRSVSWYQQTPGQGLQFLFEYFSETQRNKGNFPGRFSGRQFSNSRSEMNVSTLELGDSALYLCASSLEGESSTDTQYFGPGTRLTVL.

This clonotype was seen repeatedly, ten times or more. The CDR3 is CSASLQGYGYTF. The CDR3 bases are TGCAGTGCTAGTCTACAGGGCTATGGCTACACCTTC. The chain recombines TRBV20-1 with TRBJ1-2, with D maybe TRBD1 (6 bases). Per the germline V gene, CDR1 is DFQATT and CDR2 is SNEGSKA (reference sequence). The CDR3 runs to 12 residues. V lost 3 bases and J 4 bases, leaving 9 bases between the germline ends.

This clonotype was observed a handful of times. This chain uses TRBV20-1 with TRBJ1-1; 8 nucleotides line up with TRBD1. Germline CDR1 DFQATT, CDR2 SNEGSKA (reference sequence). This CDR3 has 15 amino acids. Unmatched junction bases numbered 4, after V lost 0 bases and J lost 1 base. CDR3: CSARDQGAPNTEAFF. The CDR3 DNA reads TGCAGTGCTAGAGATCAGGGGGCCCCGAACACTGAAGCTTTCTTT.

This clonotype was recorded many times. The gene calls are TRBV10-3 and TRBJ2-1; D is unresolved. The CDR3 has 12 amino acids. In germline, CDR1 is ENHRY, CDR2 SYGVKD. Trimming left V 3 bases short and J 4 bases short, with 4 bases between. The CDR3 is CAISDQYNEQFF. For the CDR3, the DNA is TGTGCCATCAGTGATCAATACAATGAGCAGTTCTTC.